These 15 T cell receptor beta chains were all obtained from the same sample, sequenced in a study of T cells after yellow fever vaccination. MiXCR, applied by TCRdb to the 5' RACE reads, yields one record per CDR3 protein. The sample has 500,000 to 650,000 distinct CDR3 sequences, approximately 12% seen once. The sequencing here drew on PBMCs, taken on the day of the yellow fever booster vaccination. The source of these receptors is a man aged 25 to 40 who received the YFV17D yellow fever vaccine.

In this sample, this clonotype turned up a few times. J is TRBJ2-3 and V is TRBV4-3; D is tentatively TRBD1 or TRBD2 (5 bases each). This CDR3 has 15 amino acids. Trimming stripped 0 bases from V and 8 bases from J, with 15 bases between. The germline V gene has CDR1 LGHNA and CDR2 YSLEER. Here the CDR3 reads CASSQDRDPWGTQYF. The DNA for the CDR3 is TGCGCCAGCAGCCAAGATAGGGACCCGTGGGGTACGCAGTATTTT.

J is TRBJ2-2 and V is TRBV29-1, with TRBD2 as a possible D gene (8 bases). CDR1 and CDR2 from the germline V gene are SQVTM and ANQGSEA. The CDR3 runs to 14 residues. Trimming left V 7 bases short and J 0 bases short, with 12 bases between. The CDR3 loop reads CSAGGTANTGELFF. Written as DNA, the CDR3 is TGCAGCGCGGGGGGGACAGCGAACACCGGGGAGCTGTTTTTT.

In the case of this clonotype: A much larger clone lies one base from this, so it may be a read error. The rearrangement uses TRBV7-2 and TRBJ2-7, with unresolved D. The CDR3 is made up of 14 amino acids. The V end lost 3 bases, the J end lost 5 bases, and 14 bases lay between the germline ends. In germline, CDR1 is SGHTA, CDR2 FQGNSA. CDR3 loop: CASSFVSGVDEQYF. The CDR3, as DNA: TGTGCCAGCAGCTTCGTGTCGGGCGTGGACGAGCAGTACTTC.

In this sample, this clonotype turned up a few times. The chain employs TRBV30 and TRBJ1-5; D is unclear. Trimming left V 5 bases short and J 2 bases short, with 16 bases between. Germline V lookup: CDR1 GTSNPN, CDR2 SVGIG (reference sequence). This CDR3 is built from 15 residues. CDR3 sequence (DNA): TGTGCCTGGGCCCCCTGGAGACTTGGCAATCAGCCCCAGCATTTT. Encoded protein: CAWAPWRLGNQPQHF.

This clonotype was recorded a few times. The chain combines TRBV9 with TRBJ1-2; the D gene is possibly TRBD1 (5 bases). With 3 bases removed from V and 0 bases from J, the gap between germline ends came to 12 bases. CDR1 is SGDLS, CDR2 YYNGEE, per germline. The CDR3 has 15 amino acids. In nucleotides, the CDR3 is TGTGCCAGCAGCGCCAGCGGGGGGTCTAACTATGGCTACACCTTC. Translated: CASSASGGSNYGYTF.

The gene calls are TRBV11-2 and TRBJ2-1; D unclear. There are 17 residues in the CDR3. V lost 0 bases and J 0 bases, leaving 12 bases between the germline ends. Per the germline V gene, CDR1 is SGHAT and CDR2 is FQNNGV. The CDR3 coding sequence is TGTGCCAGCAGCTTAGATCGGATAATCCGCTCCTACAATGAGCAGTTCTTC. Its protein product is CASSLDRIIRSYNEQFF.

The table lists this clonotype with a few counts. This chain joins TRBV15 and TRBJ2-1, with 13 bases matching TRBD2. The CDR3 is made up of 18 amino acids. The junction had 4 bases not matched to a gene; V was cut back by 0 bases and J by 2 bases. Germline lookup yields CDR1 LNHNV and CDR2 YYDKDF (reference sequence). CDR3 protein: CATSRDRLAGGPYNEQFF. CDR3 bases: TGTGCCACCAGCAGAGATAGACTAGCGGGAGGACCCTACAATGAGCAGTTCTTC. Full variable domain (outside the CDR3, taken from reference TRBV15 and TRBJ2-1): DAMVIQNPRYQVTQFGKPVTLSCSQTLNHNVMYWYQQKSSQAPKLLFHYYDKDFNNEADTPDNFQSRRPNTSFCFLDIRSPGLGDTAMYLCATSRDRLAGGPYNEQFFGPGTRLTVL.

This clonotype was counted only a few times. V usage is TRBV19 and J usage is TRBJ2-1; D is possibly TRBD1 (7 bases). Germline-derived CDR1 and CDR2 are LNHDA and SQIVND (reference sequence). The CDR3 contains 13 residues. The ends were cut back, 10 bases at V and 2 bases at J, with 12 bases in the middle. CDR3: CATSRGAYNEQFF. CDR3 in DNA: TGTGCCACCTCCAGGGGGGCCTACAATGAGCAGTTCTTC.

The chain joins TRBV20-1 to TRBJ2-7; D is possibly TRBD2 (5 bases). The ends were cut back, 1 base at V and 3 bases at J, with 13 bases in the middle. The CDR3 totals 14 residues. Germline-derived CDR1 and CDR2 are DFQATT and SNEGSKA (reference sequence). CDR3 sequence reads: CSARASGSHYEQYF. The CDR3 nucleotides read TGCAGTGCTAGAGCCTCGGGATCCCACTACGAGCAGTACTTC.

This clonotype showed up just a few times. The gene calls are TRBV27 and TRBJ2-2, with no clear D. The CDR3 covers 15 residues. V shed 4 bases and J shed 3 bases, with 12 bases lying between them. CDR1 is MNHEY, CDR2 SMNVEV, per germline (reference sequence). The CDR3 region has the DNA TGTGCCAGCAGTTCCGTGGACCGCTACACCGGGGAGCTGTTTTTT. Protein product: CASSSVDRYTGELFF.

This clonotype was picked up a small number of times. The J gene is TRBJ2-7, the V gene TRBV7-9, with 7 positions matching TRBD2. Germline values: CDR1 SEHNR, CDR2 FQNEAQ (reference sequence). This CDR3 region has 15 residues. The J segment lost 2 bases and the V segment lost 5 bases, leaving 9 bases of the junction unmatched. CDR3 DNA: TGTGCCAGCAGCGGCCTGGTGGGGAGGGCCTACGAGCAGTACTTC. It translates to CASSGLVGRAYEQYF.

The CDR3: CASSESTARFF. The CDR3 DNA is TGCGCCAGCAGTGAGTCGACCGCACGTTTCTTT. The chain is built from TRBV10-2 and TRBJ1-1; no definite D call. CDR3 size: 11 residues. Trimming pared 0 bases from V and 13 bases from J, leaving 9 bases between. The germline CDR1 and CDR2 sequences are WSHSY and SAAADI.

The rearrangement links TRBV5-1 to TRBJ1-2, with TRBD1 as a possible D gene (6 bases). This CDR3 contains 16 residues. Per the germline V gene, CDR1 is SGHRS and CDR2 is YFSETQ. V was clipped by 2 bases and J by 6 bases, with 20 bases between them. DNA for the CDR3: TGCGCCAGCAGCTTACAACCCGGGACGGGGGGCGATGGCTACACCTTC. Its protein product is CASSLQPGTGGDGYTF.

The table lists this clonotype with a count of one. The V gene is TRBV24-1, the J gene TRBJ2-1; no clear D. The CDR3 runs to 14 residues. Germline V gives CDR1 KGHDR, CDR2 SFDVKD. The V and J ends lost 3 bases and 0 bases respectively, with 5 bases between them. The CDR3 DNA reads TGTGCCACCAGTGATGGAAGCTCCTACAATGAGCAGTTCTTC. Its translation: CATSDGSSYNEQFF.

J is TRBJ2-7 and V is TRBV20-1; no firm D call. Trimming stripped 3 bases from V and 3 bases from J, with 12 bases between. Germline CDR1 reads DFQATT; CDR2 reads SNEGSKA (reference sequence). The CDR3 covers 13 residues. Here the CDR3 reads CSARGGSHYEQYF. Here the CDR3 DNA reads TGCAGTGCTAGGGGTGGGTCTCACTACGAGCAGTACTTC.